The rows below give T cell receptor beta chains drawn from one sample of a study of blood T cell repertoires in COVID-19. The method was immunoSEQ multiplex PCR; TCRdb's version includes in-frame clones alone and lacks a portion of them. Of 85,000 to 120,000 clones listed, over 60% are singletons. The sample comprised peripheral blood. The receptor source for this set is an elderly man with COVID-19, enrolled during active disease. CDR3s include the opening cysteine and the closing phenylalanine or tryptophan. A D gene is named only where the DNA matches it firmly. A clone size is listed for some rows: how often the clone was seen (once, few, many), or a class if it is expanded.

d_gene: TRBD2; abundance: -; j_gene: TRBJ2-7; v_gene: TRBV10-2; CDR3aa: CATPPSGNYEQYF; CDR3nt: TGCGCCACCCCCCCTAGCGGGAACTACGAGCAGTACTTC
d_gene: -; abundance: -; j_gene: TRBJ2-3; v_gene: TRBV10-1; CDR3aa: CASSETRSTDTQYF; CDR3nt: TGCGCCAGCAGTGAGACTAGGTCAACAGATACGCAGTATTTT
d_gene: TRBD2; abundance: -; j_gene: TRBJ2-1; v_gene: TRBV7-2; CDR3aa: CASSPSLAGASNEQFF; CDR3nt: TGTGCCAGCAGCCCAAGCCTAGCGGGAGCGAGCAATGAGCAGTTCTTC
d_gene: TRBD2; abundance: -; j_gene: TRBJ2-7; v_gene: TRBV25-1; CDR3aa: CASSEAGGPYEQYF; CDR3nt: TGTGCCAGCAGTGAAGCGGGAGGGCCCTACGAGCAGTACTTC
d_gene: -; abundance: -; j_gene: TRBJ2-3; v_gene: TRBV5-1; CDR3aa: CASSLGHPSTDTQYF; CDR3nt: TGCGCCAGCAGCTTGGGACACCCGAGCACAGATACGCAGTATTTT
d_gene: TRBD1; abundance: few; j_gene: TRBJ2-1; v_gene: TRBV5-1; CDR3aa: CASSLLGQGAVNEQFF; CDR3nt: TGCGCCAGCAGCTTGCTGGGACAGGGGGCGGTCAATGAGCAGTTCTTC
d_gene: TRBD1; abundance: few; j_gene: TRBJ1-5; v_gene: TRBV7-9; CDR3aa: CASSSGQGRQPQHF; CDR3nt: TGTGCCAGCAGCTCCGGACAGGGCCGGCAGCCCCAGCATTTT
d_gene: -; abundance: -; j_gene: TRBJ1-2; v_gene: TRBV4-1; CDR3aa: CASSWDILNYGYTF; CDR3nt: TGCGCCAGCAGCTGGGACATACTGAACTATGGCTACACCTTC
d_gene: TRBD1; abundance: -; j_gene: TRBJ2-7; v_gene: TRBV7-3; CDR3aa: CASSPGQGYEQYF; CDR3nt: TGTGCCAGCAGCCCGGGACAGGGTTACGAGCAGTACTTC
d_gene: -; abundance: few; j_gene: TRBJ2-3; v_gene: TRBV6-5; CDR3aa: CASSYGQFTDTQYF; CDR3nt: TGTGCCAGCAGTTACGGCCAGTTCACAGATACGCAGTATTTT
d_gene: -; abundance: few; j_gene: TRBJ1-2; v_gene: TRBV19; CDR3aa: CASTPGSGRARGRYTF; CDR3nt: TGTGCCAGTACCCCCGGCTCAGGGAGGGCCCGCGGACGCTACACCTTC
d_gene: TRBD1; abundance: once; j_gene: TRBJ1-2; v_gene: TRBV4-3; CDR3aa: CASSQDTRGLTTNYGYTF; CDR3nt: TGCGCCAGCAGCCAAGATACGAGGGGGCTTACAACTAACTATGGCTACACCTTC
d_gene: TRBD2; abundance: -; j_gene: TRBJ2-2; v_gene: TRBV28; CDR3aa: CASSFWGEGHYTGELFF; CDR3nt: TGTGCCAGCAGCTTTTGGGGGGAGGGCCATTACACCGGGGAGCTGTTTTTT
d_gene: -; abundance: -; j_gene: TRBJ2-7; v_gene: TRBV5-1; CDR3aa: CASSLSGPPYEQYF; CDR3nt: TGCGCCAGCAGCTTAAGCGGGCCCCCCTACGAGCAGTACTTC
d_gene: -; abundance: -; j_gene: TRBJ1-1; v_gene: TRBV27; CDR3aa: CASRRGGVDTEAFF; CDR3nt: TGTGCCAGCAGGAGGGGAGGGGTGGACACTGAAGCTTTCTTT
d_gene: -; abundance: -; j_gene: TRBJ1-3; v_gene: TRBV28; CDR3aa: CASSPISGNTIYF; CDR3nt: TGTGCCAGCAGTCCAATTTCCGGAAACACCATATATTTT
d_gene: -; abundance: once; j_gene: TRBJ1-2; v_gene: TRBV7-2; CDR3aa: CASSLAREPEYGYTF; CDR3nt: TGTGCCAGCAGCCTTGCCCGGGAGCCCGAATATGGCTACACCTTC
d_gene: -; abundance: -; j_gene: TRBJ2-4; v_gene: TRBV15; CDR3aa: CATSLVTDTRNQYF; CDR3nt: TGTGCCACCAGCTTGGTTACGGACACCAGGAATCAGTACTTC
d_gene: TRBD2; abundance: -; j_gene: TRBJ2-1; v_gene: TRBV28; CDR3aa: CASSYSGLAGVPYNEQFF; CDR3nt: TGTGCCAGCAGTTACTCGGGACTAGCGGGAGTACCCTACAATGAGCAGTTCTTC
d_gene: TRBD2; abundance: -; j_gene: TRBJ2-5; v_gene: TRBV27; CDR3aa: CASSSWTSGSSETQYF; CDR3nt: TGTGCCAGCAGTTCTTGGACTAGCGGGAGTTCAGAGACCCAGTACTTC
d_gene: TRBD1; abundance: -; j_gene: TRBJ1-4; v_gene: TRBV28; CDR3aa: CASSGGQGKGEKLFF; CDR3nt: TGTGCCAGCAGTGGCGGACAGGGAAAAGGTGAAAAACTGTTTTTT
d_gene: TRBD1; abundance: -; j_gene: TRBJ2-1; v_gene: TRBV11-2; CDR3aa: CASSPWTGSYNEQFF; CDR3nt: TGTGCCAGCAGCCCGTGGACAGGTTCCTACAATGAGCAGTTCTTC
d_gene: -; abundance: few; j_gene: TRBJ1-4; v_gene: TRBV10-3; CDR3aa: CAISESGSQPEKLFF; CDR3nt: TGTGCCATCAGTGAGAGTGGTAGCCAGCCAGAAAAACTGTTTTTT
d_gene: TRBD1; abundance: -; j_gene: TRBJ1-1; v_gene: TRBV28; CDR3aa: CASSLTGTGGLWDTEAFF; CDR3nt: TGTGCCAGCAGTTTAACCGGGACAGGGGGCTTATGGGACACTGAAGCTTTCTTT
d_gene: TRBD1; abundance: many; j_gene: TRBJ1-2; v_gene: TRBV5-1; CDR3aa: CASSSGMTGSTSDGYTF; CDR3nt: TGCGCCAGCAGCTCCGGAATGACAGGGAGTACTTCGGATGGCTACACCTTC
d_gene: TRBD2; abundance: -; j_gene: TRBJ2-1; v_gene: TRBV4-3; CDR3aa: CASSQGTSGVYNEQFF; CDR3nt: TGCGCCAGCAGCCAAGGCACTAGCGGGGTCTACAATGAGCAGTTCTTC
d_gene: -; abundance: -; j_gene: TRBJ2-2; v_gene: TRBV5-1; CDR3aa: CASSLFLSNTGELFF; CDR3nt: TGCGCCAGCAGCTTGTTTCTCTCGAACACCGGGGAGCTGTTTTTT
d_gene: TRBD2; abundance: -; j_gene: TRBJ2-7; v_gene: TRBV28; CDR3aa: CASSEGGSRYEQYF; CDR3nt: TGTGCCAGCAGTGAGGGCGGGAGCCGCTACGAGCAGTACTTC
d_gene: -; abundance: -; j_gene: TRBJ1-2; v_gene: TRBV30; CDR3aa: CAWSVSRSGGADHGYTF; CDR3nt: TGTGCCTGGAGTGTCTCCCGATCTGGGGGCGCGGATCATGGCTACACCTTC
d_gene: -; abundance: -; j_gene: TRBJ2-5; v_gene: TRBV21-1; CDR3aa: CASSIPTGVGETQYF; CDR3nt: TGTGCCAGCAGCATTCCTACAGGGGTGGGAGAGACCCAGTACTTC
d_gene: TRBD2; abundance: -; j_gene: TRBJ2-5; v_gene: TRBV5-4; CDR3aa: CASSSGGSRETQYF; CDR3nt: TGTGCCAGCAGCTCTGGCGGGAGCCGGGAGACCCAGTACTTC
d_gene: -; abundance: -; j_gene: TRBJ2-5; v_gene: TRBV5-4; CDR3aa: CASSSYRVYPMGTQYF; CDR3nt: TGTGCCAGCAGCTCCTATCGGGTCTACCCTATGGGGACCCAGTACTTC
d_gene: TRBD1; abundance: -; j_gene: TRBJ2-7; v_gene: TRBV2; CDR3aa: CASSADRGASYEQYF; CDR3nt: TGTGCCAGCAGTGCGGACAGGGGCGCCTCCTACGAGCAGTACTTC
d_gene: TRBD2; abundance: once; j_gene: TRBJ2-1; v_gene: TRBV4-2; CDR3aa: CASRRGLAGEDEQFF; CDR3nt: TGTGCCAGCCGCAGGGGGCTAGCGGGAGAGGATGAGCAGTTCTTC
d_gene: TRBD2; abundance: -; j_gene: TRBJ2-5; v_gene: TRBV5-8; CDR3aa: CASSLGTSVRETQYF; CDR3nt: TGTGCCAGCAGCTTGGGGACTAGCGTGAGAGAGACCCAGTACTTC
d_gene: -; abundance: -; j_gene: TRBJ2-5; v_gene: TRBV18; CDR3aa: CASSPPSRPLETQYF; CDR3nt: TGTGCCAGCTCACCACCGAGCAGGCCTCTGGAGACCCAGTACTTC